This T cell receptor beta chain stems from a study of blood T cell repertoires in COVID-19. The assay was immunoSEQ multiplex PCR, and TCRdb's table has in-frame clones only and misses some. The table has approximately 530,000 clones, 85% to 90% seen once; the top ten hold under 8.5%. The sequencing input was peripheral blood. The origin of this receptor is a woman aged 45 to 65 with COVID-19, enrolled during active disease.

The CDR3 DNA reads TGCGCCAGCAGCGGGGGGTTGACTGAAGCTTTCTTT. It codes for CASSGGLTEAFF. V and J are TRBV5-1 and TRBJ1-1; D is perhaps TRBD1 (5 bases). Trimming left V 4 bases short and J 5 bases short, with 9 bases between. From germline, CDR1 is SGHRS and CDR2 YFSETQ. The CDR3 loop spans 12 amino acids.